These 29 T cell receptor beta chains were sequenced from one sample in a study of cytomegalovirus exposure and HLA in healthy donors. The PCR was carried out with 60 Vbeta primers and 13 Jbeta primers. Measured with immunoSEQ multiplex PCR; TCRdb has only the in-frame clones, and not every one. The sample lists 150,000 to 200,000 clones, 82% occurring once. The sequenced sample consisted of PBMCs. The receptors shown here come from a girl aged 10 to 17 in good health and CMV-seropositive.

The chain carries TRBV28 and TRBJ1-2; tentatively, D is TRBD1 (5 bases). Trimming removed 7 bases at V and 8 bases at J, with 11 bases between. The CDR3 is 11 amino acids. In germline, CDR1 is MDHEN, CDR2 SYDVKM. The CDR3 sequence: CASTRQGGYTF. DNA of the CDR3: TGTGCCAGCACTAGGCAGGGCGGCTACACCTTC.

Regarding this clone: This sample includes further DNA sequences coding for the same CDR3. The chain links TRBV7-3 to TRBJ2-7; 9 nucleotides agree with TRBD2. Trimming at V came to 5 bases and at J to 3 bases, leaving 2 bases not matched to a gene. Germline V lookup: CDR1 SGHTA, CDR2 FQGTGA. CDR3 size: 13 residues. The CDR3 DNA is TGTGCCAGCAGCCTAGCGGGAAGCTACGAGCAGTACTTC. Its translation is CASSLAGSYEQYF.

The chain recombines TRBV25-1 with TRBJ2-7, with 7 bases aligning to TRBD1. CDR3 length: 12 amino acids. CDR1 is MGHDK, CDR2 SYGVNS, per germline. J lost 6 bases, V lost 4 bases, and 3 bases had no gene match. In DNA form, the CDR3 reads TGTGCCAGCAGTGCCAACAGGGGCGAGCAGTACTTC. Protein: CASSANRGEQYF.

With respect to this clone: Other DNA sequences in this specimen translate into the identical CDR3. This chain connects TRBV5-1 to TRBJ2-1, with a weak D call TRBD1 (6 bases). V was trimmed by 1 base and J by 2 bases, leaving 7 bases between them. CDR1 is SGHRS and CDR2 is YFSETQ in the germline V gene. This CDR3 has 14 residues. This chain's CDR3 is CASSLSGAYNEQFF. CDR3 in DNA: TGCGCCAGCAGCTTGTCAGGGGCCTACAATGAGCAGTTCTTC. The full variable domain, with the rest looked up from reference TRBV5-1 and TRBJ2-1, is KAGVTQTPRYLIKTRGQQVTLSCSPISGHRSVSWYQQTPGQGLQFLFEYFSETQRNKGNFPGRFSGRQFSNSRSEMNVSTLELGDSALYLCASSLSGAYNEQFFGPGTRLTVL.

The chain joins TRBV19 to TRBJ1-5, with D unclear. CDR1 and CDR2 from the germline V gene are LNHDA and SQIVND (reference sequence). V was trimmed by 3 bases and J by 5 bases, leaving 14 bases between them. The CDR3 covers 15 residues. CDR3 sequence reads: CASSISTIAHQPQHF. Here the CDR3 DNA reads TGTGCCAGTAGTATTTCTACCATAGCCCATCAGCCCCAGCATTTT.

This chain uses TRBV18 with TRBJ1-2; the match to TRBD1 covers 7 bases. CDR1 and CDR2 (germline): KGHSH, LQKENI. The CDR3 covers 14 residues. Trimming removed 1 base from V and 4 bases from J; junction bases left unmatched: 3. DNA of the CDR3: TGTGCCAGCTCACCACGGGACAGTTCCTATGGCTACACCTTC. It yields the protein CASSPRDSSYGYTF.

This chain uses TRBV5-6 with TRBJ2-5; TRBD2 matches 8 bases. The CDR3 extends over 19 amino acids. V lost 4 bases to trimming and J lost 1 base; unmatched junction nucleotides: 18. Germline assignment: CDR1 SGHDT and CDR2 YYEEEE. The CDR3 DNA follows: TGTGCCAGCAGCCCACGCGGACTAGCTGGGATCTTAGGCCAAGAGACCCAGTACTTC. Its protein product is CASSPRGLAGILGQETQYF.

This clone was found once. The chain links TRBV6-5 to TRBJ1-2; possible D gene TRBD1, 5 bases. CDR3 length equals 13 residues. Germline CDR1 MNHEY, CDR2 SVGAGI. V was cut by 4 bases and J by 6 bases, with 12 bases left in between. The CDR3 protein is CASSSSGPHGYTF. The CDR3 coding sequence is TGTGCCAGCAGTTCTTCAGGGCCCCATGGCTACACCTTC.

This chain uses TRBV6-1 with TRBJ2-7, with D perhaps TRBD1 (6 bases). CDR3 size: 13 residues. CDR1 MNHNS and CDR2 SASEGT come from the germline V gene. The V gene lost 4 bases and the J gene lost 0 bases, with 7 bases spanning the gap. The chain's CDR3 is CASSGQVSYEQYF. The CDR3 DNA is TGTGCCAGCAGTGGACAGGTCTCCTACGAGCAGTACTTC.

This chain connects TRBV6-5 to TRBJ1-1; D uncertain. Germline V lookup: CDR1 MNHEY, CDR2 SVGAGI. V was shortened by 6 bases and J by 3 bases, with 11 bases between the two germline ends. The CDR3 runs to 13 residues. CDR3 sequence: CASRKERYTEAFF. The CDR3 coding sequence is TGTGCCAGCAGGAAAGAGAGGTACACTGAAGCTTTCTTT.

This clone was seen a single time. V is TRBV11-3 and J is TRBJ1-2; 7 nucleotides align to TRBD1. V lost 1 base to trimming and J lost 5 bases; unmatched junction nucleotides: 1. This CDR3 comprises 13 residues. The V gene's germline CDR1 is SGHNT and CDR2 YENEEA. The CDR3 coding sequence is TGTGCCAGCAGCTTAGCAGGGGGTTATGGCTACACCTTC. Translating it yields CASSLAGGYGYTF.

This clone appeared a few times. CDR3 in amino acids: CASRGTGARGGYTF. The DNA of the CDR3 is TGTGCCAGCAGGGGGACAGGCGCCAGAGGTGGCTACACCTTC. The chain carries TRBV27 and TRBJ1-2, with 8 bases matching TRBD1. The length of the CDR3 is 14 residues. V dropped 6 bases and J dropped 7; count of bases not matched to a gene: 10. The germline V gene has CDR1 MNHEY and CDR2 SMNVEV (reference sequence).

This clone was counted only a few times. V and J are TRBV20-1 and TRBJ2-7, with D perhaps matching TRBD1 (5 bases). The CDR3 covers 10 residues. Germline V gene data show CDR1 as DFQATT and CDR2 as SNEGSKA (reference sequence). The V end lost 5 bases, the J end lost 4 bases, and 6 bases lay between the germline ends. CDR3 protein: CSADRYEQYF. CDR3 nucleotides: TGCAGTGCTGACAGATACGAGCAGTACTTC.

The chain uses TRBV5-1 and TRBJ2-7; 9 bases align to TRBD2. This CDR3 spans 15 amino acids. With 0 bases clipped from V and 2 bases from J, the junction kept 3 bases outside the gene matches. Per germline, CDR1 SGHRS and CDR2 YFSETQ. The CDR3 reads CASSLGSGGTYEQYF. The CDR3 region has the DNA TGCGCCAGCAGCTTGGGGAGCGGGGGGACCTACGAGCAGTACTTC.

V and J are TRBV7-2 and TRBJ2-7, with 7 bases aligning to TRBD1. CDR1 is SGHTA and CDR2 is FQGNSA in the germline V gene. Trimming removed 1 base from V and 3 bases from J; junction bases left unmatched: 9. This CDR3 spans 16 amino acids. This CDR3 is CASSLGEGGGFYEQYF. The CDR3 DNA follows: TGTGCCAGCAGCTTAGGGGAAGGGGGCGGCTTCTACGAGCAGTACTTC.

J is TRBJ1-1 and V is TRBV10-3, with 7 bases matching TRBD1. J lost 0 bases, V lost 11 bases, and 12 bases had no gene match. Germline V gives CDR1 ENHRY, CDR2 SYGVKD. The CDR3 consists of 15 residues. The CDR3, as DNA: TGTGCCGCTAGGGGCAGGGGGAACTTGAACACTGAAGCTTTCTTT. It codes for CAARGRGNLNTEAFF.

This rearrangement joins TRBV27 to TRBJ1-4; 9 nucleotides line up with TRBD1. The V segment lost 1 base and the J segment 8 bases; nucleotides outside the gene matches: 17. The germline gives CDR1 MNHEY, CDR2 SMNVEV (reference sequence). The length of the CDR3 is 19 residues. In DNA form, the CDR3 reads TGTGCCAGCAGTTTATTTGGACTGCCCCTTCCGGGGACAGGGGAAAAACTGTTTTTT. It specifies CASSLFGLPLPGTGEKLFF. Together with reference TRBV27 and TRBJ1-4, the CDR3 gives the full variable domain: EAQVTQNPRYLITVTGKKLTVTCSQNMNHEYMSWYRQDPGLGLRQIYYSMNVEVTDKGDVPEGYKVSRKEKRNFPLILESPSPNQTSLYFCASSLFGLPLPGTGEKLFFGSGTQLSVL.

A single count supports this clone. The junction differs from germline at one of its ends, possibly a read error. This chain links TRBV7-7 with TRBJ2-7; possibly TRBD1 for D (6 bases). The CDR3 is made up of 13 amino acids. The germline V gene has CDR1 SSHAT and CDR2 FNYEAQ (reference sequence). CDR3 residues: CASSPGQGYEQYF. The CDR3 nucleotides read TGTGCTAGCAGCCCAGGTCAGGGGTACGAGCAGTACTTC. The full variable domain, completed using reference TRBV7-7 and TRBJ2-7, is GAGVSQSPRYKVTKRGQDVTLRCDPISSHATLYWYQQALGQGPEFLTYFNYEAQPDKSGLPSDRFSAERPEGSISTLTIQRTEQRDSAMYRCASSPGQGYEQYFGPGTRLTVT.

The chain combines TRBV28 with TRBJ2-7; 11 nucleotides agree with TRBD2. V lost 5 bases, J lost 5 bases, and 11 bases stayed unmatched. The CDR3 is 16 residues long. Germline CDR1 reads MDHEN; CDR2 reads SYDVKM. CDR3 nucleotides: TGTGCCAGCAGTCGGAGACTAGCGGGACCCACCCACGAGCAGTACTTC. It yields the protein CASSRRLAGPTHEQYF.

The CDR3 DNA reads as TGTGCCAGTAGTGCACTAGCGGGAGTTATCTACGAGCAGTACTTC. Amino acids: CASSALAGVIYEQYF. The rearrangement uses TRBV19 and TRBJ2-7; 11 bases are shared with TRBD2. Germline V gene sequence: CDR1 LNHDA, CDR2 SQIVND (reference sequence). V dropped 5 bases and J dropped 3; count of bases not matched to a gene: 6. This CDR3 contains 15 residues.

This clone was detected only a few times. V gene TRBV18 combines with J gene TRBJ2-1; 9 nucleotides line up with TRBD2. With V trimmed by 6 bases and J by 4 bases, 4 bases remained unmatched. Germline CDR1 is KGHSH and CDR2 is LQKENI. The CDR3 consists of 14 residues. CDR3 protein: CASSGLADYNEQFF. The CDR3 DNA reads as TGTGCCAGCTCGGGACTAGCAGATTACAATGAGCAGTTCTTC.

The chain couples TRBV10-3 to TRBJ1-5; a possible D gene is TRBD1 (6 bases). V was shortened by 2 bases and J by 5 bases, with 10 bases between the two germline ends. Germline V gene sequence: CDR1 ENHRY, CDR2 SYGVKD. The CDR3 has 14 residues. CDR3 DNA: TGTGCCATCAGTGAGGGGGGCCCCCATCAGCCCCAGCATTTT. This codes for CAISEGGPHQPQHF.

The chain employs TRBV27 and TRBJ1-2, with D perhaps matching TRBD1 (5 bases). The CDR3 has 14 residues. The V gene's germline CDR1 is MNHEY and CDR2 SMNVEV (reference sequence). The V gene lost 2 bases and the J gene lost 5 bases, with 12 bases spanning the gap. The CDR3 sequence: CASSLTGEGYGYTF. The CDR3 coding sequence is TGTGCCAGCAGTTTAACGGGGGAGGGGTATGGCTACACCTTC.

The chain links TRBV11-2 to TRBJ1-2, with TRBD1 matching 8 bases. This CDR3 contains 16 residues. Trimming cost V 0 bases and J 2 bases; bases outside gene matches: 5. Germline V gene sequence: CDR1 SGHAT, CDR2 FQNNGV. The CDR3 is CASSLDLWTGNYGYTF. The CDR3 DNA reads as TGTGCCAGCAGCTTAGATCTATGGACAGGGAACTATGGCTACACCTTC.

A few counts support this clone. For the CDR3, the DNA is TGTGCCAGCAGTTTATTATCAGGGTGGGACACTGAAGCTTTCTTT. Translation: CASSLLSGWDTEAFF. The V call is TRBV27, the J call TRBJ1-1, with D tentatively TRBD1 (5 bases). CDR1 and CDR2 from the germline V gene are MNHEY and SMNVEV (reference sequence). The CDR3 runs to 15 residues. Trimming cost V 1 base and J 3 bases, with 12 bases left between them.

V usage is TRBV7-8 and J usage is TRBJ1-1; TRBD1 is a possible D gene (6 bases). Deletions cut 4 bases from V and 4 bases from J, with 22 bases between. CDR3 length equals 17 residues. The germline gives CDR1 SGHVS, CDR2 FQNEAQ. CDR3 DNA: TGTGCCAGCAGCTCCAAGGGGGTTTGGGGTCTGGGCACTGAAGCTTTCTTT. Amino acids: CASSSKGVWGLGTEAFF.

The V and J genes are TRBV10-1 and TRBJ2-2; 8 nucleotides agree with TRBD2. Germline V gives CDR1 WNHNN, CDR2 SYGVQD (reference sequence). The CDR3 has 14 residues. V lost 6 bases to trimming and J lost 6 bases; unmatched junction nucleotides: 6. CDR3 sequence: CASRPGLAAGELFF. CDR3 DNA: TGCGCCAGCAGACCCGGACTAGCCGCCGGGGAGCTGTTTTTT.

This clone was detected only once. V and J are TRBV5-1 and TRBJ1-2, with D tentatively TRBD1 (6 bases). Trimming removed 4 bases at V and 4 bases at J, with 14 bases between. Looked up from germline, CDR1 is SGHRS and CDR2 is YFSETQ. The CDR3 has 14 amino acids. The CDR3 loop reads CASSPGQNSYGYTF. The CDR3 DNA sequence: TGCGCCAGCAGCCCGGGACAAAACTCCTATGGCTACACCTTC.

This chain joins TRBV11-2 and TRBJ2-1; possibly TRBD2 for D (6 bases). CDR1 and CDR2 (germline): SGHAT, FQNNGV. The CDR3 totals 16 residues. Trimming left V 5 bases short and J 5 bases short, with 19 bases between. This chain's CDR3 is CASSPRLGRLHNEQFF. The CDR3 DNA reads as TGTGCCAGCAGCCCCAGACTAGGGAGGCTCCACAATGAGCAGTTCTTC.